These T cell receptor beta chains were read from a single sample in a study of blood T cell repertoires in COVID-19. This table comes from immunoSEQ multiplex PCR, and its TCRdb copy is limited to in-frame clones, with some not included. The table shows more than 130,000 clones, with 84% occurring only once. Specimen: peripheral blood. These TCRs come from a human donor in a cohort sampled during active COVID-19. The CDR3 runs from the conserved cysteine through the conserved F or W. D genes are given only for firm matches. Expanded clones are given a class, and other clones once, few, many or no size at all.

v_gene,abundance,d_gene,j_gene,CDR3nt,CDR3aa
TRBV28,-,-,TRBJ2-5,TGTGCCAGCAGTTGGTTACAGGGTGGGAGGGCCCAGTACTTC,CASSWLQGGRAQYF
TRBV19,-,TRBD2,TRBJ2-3,TGTGCCAGTAGTAAGAGAGTAGCGGGGGGCGGGACAGATACGCAGTATTTT,CASSKRVAGGGTDTQYF
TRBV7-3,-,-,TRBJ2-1,TGTGCCAGCAGCTTAGCGCTAGCGAGCTCCTACAATGAGCAGTTCTTC,CASSLALASSYNEQFF
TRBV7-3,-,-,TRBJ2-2,TGTGCCAGCAGCTCCGAAACACGAACCGGGGAGCTGTTTTTT,CASSSETRTGELFF
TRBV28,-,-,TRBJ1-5,TGTGCCAGCAGTCCCCCCCAACCCGGGGGGCAATCAGCCCAGCATTTT,CASSPPQPGGQSAQHF
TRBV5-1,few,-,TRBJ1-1,TGCGCCAGCAGCTGGGGAGGGGACACTGAAGCTTTCTTT,CASSWGGDTEAFF
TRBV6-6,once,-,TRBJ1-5,TGTGCCAGCAGCCAGGTTAGCAATCAGCCCCAGCATTTT,CASSQVSNQPQHF
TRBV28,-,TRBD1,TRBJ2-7,TGTGCCAGCAGTTTTAGGGGGACAGGGGCCTACGAGCAGTACTTC,CASSFRGTGAYEQYF
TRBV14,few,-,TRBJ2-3,TGTGCCAGCAGCAGCTACGGGATGACCGGCACAGATACGCAGTATTTT,CASSSYGMTGTDTQYF
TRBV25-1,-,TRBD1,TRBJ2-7,TGTGCCAGCAGTGAACCCGGACAGGCTTACGAGCAGTACTTC,CASSEPGQAYEQYF
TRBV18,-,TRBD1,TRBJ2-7,TGTGCCAGCTCACGTACCGGGACAGCCTACGAGCAGTACTTC,CASSRTGTAYEQYF
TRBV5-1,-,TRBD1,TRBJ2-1,TGCGCCAGTTCCGGGACAGGGGGCTCCGGCGAGCAGTTCTTC,CASSGTGGSGEQFF
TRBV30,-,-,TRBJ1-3,TGTGCCTGGAGGGGCAGGGAAGCTGGAAACACCATATATTTT,CAWRGREAGNTIYF
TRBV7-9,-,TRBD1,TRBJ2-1,TGTGCCAGCAGCTTAGGGGGGACAGGCAATGAGCAGTTCTTC,CASSLGGTGNEQFF
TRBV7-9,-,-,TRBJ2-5,TGTGCCAGCAGCCCTGCTGGGGGGACAGAGACCCAGTACTTC,CASSPAGGTETQYF
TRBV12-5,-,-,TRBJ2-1,TGTGCTAGTGGTCAGGGGAATGAGTACAATGAGCAGTTCTTC,CASGQGNEYNEQFF
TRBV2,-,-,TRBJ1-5,TGTGCCAGCAGCCCCTCGGACATTAGCAATCAGCCCCAGCATTTT,CASSPSDISNQPQHF
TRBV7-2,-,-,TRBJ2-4,TGTGCCAGCAGCGCCCGCCTAGCCGCCAAAAACATTCAGTACTTC,CASSARLAAKNIQYF
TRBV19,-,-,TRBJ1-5,TGTGCCAGTAGTAGGGGGGGAACAGGGAATAGCAATCAGCCCCAGCATTTT,CASSRGGTGNSNQPQHF
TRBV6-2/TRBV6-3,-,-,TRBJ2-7,TGTGCCAGCAGCCCTCAAGCTCGGACACTGAGGAACTACGAGCAGTACTTC,CASSPQARTLRNYEQYF
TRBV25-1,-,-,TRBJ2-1,TGTGCCAGCTGGGGCCTCTACAATGAGCAGTTCTTC,CASWGLYNEQFF
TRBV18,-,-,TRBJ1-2,TGTGCCAGCTCACCCGACAGTAACTATGGCTACACCTTC,CASSPDSNYGYTF
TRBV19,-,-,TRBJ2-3,TGTGCCAGTGGGGGGTGGCTGGCTAGCACAGATACGCAGTATTTT,CASGGWLASTDTQYF
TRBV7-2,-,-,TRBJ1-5,TGTGCCAGCCCTCGGGAAAATCAGCCCCAGCATTTT,CASPRENQPQHF
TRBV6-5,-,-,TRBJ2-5,TGTGCCAGCAGTTCTCCCGACAGTCGGGCCCAGTACTTC,CASSSPDSRAQYF
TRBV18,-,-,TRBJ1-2,TGTGCCAGCTCACCCTTACAGGACTATGGCTACACCTTC,CASSPLQDYGYTF
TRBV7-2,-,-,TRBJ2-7,TGTGCCAGCAGCTTAGATCTGAGCTCCTACGAGCAGTACTTC,CASSLDLSSYEQYF
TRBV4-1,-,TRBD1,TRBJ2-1,TGCGCCAGCAGCCCGCGGACAGGGTATGAAAGTGAGCAGTTCTTC,CASSPRTGYESEQFF
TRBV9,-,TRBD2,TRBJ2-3,TGTGCCAGCAGCTTGGGACTAGCGGGGGGGCAGGGCACAGATACGCAGTATTTT,CASSLGLAGGQGTDTQYF
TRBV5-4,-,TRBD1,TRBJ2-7,TGTGCCAGCAGCTTAGACAGGGCTCCCTACGAGCAGTACTTC,CASSLDRAPYEQYF
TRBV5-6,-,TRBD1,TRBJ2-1,TGTGCCAGCAGCTTAGTACAGGGGGCCATGAACTCCTACAATGAGCAGTTCTTC,CASSLVQGAMNSYNEQFF
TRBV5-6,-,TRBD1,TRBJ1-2,TGTGCCAGCAGCCCGGACAGGGATATTTATGGCTACACCTTC,CASSPDRDIYGYTF
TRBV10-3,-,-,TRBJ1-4,TGTGCCACCCACGGAGCAACTAATGAAAAACTGTTTTTT,CATHGATNEKLFF
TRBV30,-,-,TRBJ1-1,TGTGCCTGGAGTGTATCCAGGTCAGGGACTGAAGCTTTCTTT,CAWSVSRSGTEAFF
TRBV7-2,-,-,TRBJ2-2,TGTGCCAGCAGCTTAACCCGCGGAGGCAGGCGGGTGTACACCGGGGAGCTGTTTTTT,CASSLTRGGRRVYTGELFF
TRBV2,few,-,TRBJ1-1,TGTGCCAGCAGTGACACTCCTACTCTGAACACTGAAGCTTTCTTT,CASSDTPTLNTEAFF